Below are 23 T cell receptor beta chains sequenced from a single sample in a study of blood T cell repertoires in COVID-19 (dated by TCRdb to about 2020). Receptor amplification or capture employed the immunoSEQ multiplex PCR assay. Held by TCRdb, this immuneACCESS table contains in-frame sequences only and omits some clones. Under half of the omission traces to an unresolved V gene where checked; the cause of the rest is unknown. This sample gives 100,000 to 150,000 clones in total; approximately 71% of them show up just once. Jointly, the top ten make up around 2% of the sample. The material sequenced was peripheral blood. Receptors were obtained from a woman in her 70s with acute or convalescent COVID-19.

The CDR3 here is CASSREPGYTF. The CDR3 nucleotides read TGTGCCAGCAGTAGAGAGCCTGGCTACACCTTC. This chain links TRBV6-5 with TRBJ1-2, with no clear D. V was shortened by 5 bases and J by 7 bases, with 8 bases between the two germline ends. Germline V gene data show CDR1 as MNHEY and CDR2 as SVGAGI. The CDR3 has 11 residues.

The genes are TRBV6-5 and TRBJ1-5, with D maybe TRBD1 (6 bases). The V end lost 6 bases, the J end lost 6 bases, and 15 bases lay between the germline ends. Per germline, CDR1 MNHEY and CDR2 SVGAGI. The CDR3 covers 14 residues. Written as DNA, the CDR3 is TGTGCCAGCAGGGGAATACAGGGTTCTCAGCCCCAGCATTTT. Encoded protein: CASRGIQGSQPQHF.

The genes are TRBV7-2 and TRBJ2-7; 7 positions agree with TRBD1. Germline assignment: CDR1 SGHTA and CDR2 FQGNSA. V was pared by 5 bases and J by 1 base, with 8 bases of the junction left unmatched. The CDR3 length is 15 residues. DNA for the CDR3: TGTGCCAGCAGCCCCCACAGGGGTCTATCCTACGAGCAGTACTTC. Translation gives CASSPHRGLSYEQYF.

Here the CDR3 reads CASSPATYNQPQHF. The CDR3 nucleotides are TGTGCCAGCAGCCCCGCCACCTATAATCAGCCCCAGCATTTT. The rearrangement links TRBV6-5 to TRBJ1-5, with unresolved D. Germline loops: CDR1 MNHEY, CDR2 SVGAGI. This CDR3 comprises 14 residues. Trimming removed 6 bases from V and 4 bases from J, with 13 bases in between.

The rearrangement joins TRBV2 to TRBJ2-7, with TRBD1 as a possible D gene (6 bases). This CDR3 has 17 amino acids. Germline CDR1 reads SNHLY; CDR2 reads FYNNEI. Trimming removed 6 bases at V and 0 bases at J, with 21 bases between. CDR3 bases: TGTGCCAGCAGCACACCACTCAGGACAGCGAGCTCCTACGAGCAGTACTTC. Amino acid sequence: CASSTPLRTASSYEQYF.

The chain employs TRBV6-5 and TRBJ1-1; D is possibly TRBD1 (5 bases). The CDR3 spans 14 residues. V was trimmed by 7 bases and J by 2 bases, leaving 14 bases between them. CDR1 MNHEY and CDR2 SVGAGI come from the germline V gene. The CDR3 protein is CASTPLRGNTEAFF. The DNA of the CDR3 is TGTGCCAGCACCCCCCTTAGGGGAAACACTGAAGCTTTCTTT.

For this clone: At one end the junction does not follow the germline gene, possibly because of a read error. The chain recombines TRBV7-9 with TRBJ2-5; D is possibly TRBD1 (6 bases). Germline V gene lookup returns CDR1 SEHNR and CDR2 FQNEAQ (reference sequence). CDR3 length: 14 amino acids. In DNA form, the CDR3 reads TGTGCCAGCACCTTACAGGGCAGCCAAGAGACCCAGTACTTC. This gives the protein CASTLQGSQETQYF.

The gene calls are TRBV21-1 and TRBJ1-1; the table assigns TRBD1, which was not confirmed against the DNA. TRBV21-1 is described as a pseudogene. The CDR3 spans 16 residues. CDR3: CASSKALRTGGTEAFF. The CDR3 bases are TGTGCCAGCAGCAAAGCGCTACGGACAGGGGGGACTGAAGCTTTCTTT.

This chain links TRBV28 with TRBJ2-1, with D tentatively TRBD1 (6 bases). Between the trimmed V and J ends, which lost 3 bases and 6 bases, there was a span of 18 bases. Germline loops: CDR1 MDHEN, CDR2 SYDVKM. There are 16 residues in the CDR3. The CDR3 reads CASSFPDSNRGNEQFF. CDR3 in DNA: TGTGCCAGCAGTTTTCCGGACAGTAATAGGGGCAATGAGCAGTTCTTC.

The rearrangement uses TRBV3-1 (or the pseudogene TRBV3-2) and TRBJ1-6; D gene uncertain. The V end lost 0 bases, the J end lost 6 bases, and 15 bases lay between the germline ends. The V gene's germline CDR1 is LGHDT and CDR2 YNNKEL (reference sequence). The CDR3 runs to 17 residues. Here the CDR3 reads CASSQDRGGPSNSPLHF. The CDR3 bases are TGTGCCAGCAGCCAAGATCGGGGAGGACCGTCTAATTCACCCCTCCACTTT.

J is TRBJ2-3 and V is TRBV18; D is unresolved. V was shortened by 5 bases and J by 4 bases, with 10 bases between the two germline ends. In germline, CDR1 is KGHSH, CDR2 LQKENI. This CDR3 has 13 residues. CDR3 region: CASSSPASDTQYF. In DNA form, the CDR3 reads TGTGCCAGCTCATCCCCCGCGTCAGATACGCAGTATTTT.

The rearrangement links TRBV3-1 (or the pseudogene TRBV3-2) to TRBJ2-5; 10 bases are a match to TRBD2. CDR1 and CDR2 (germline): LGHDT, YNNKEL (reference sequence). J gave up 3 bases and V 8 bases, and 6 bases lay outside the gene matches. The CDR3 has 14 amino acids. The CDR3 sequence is CASSQRGGEETQYF. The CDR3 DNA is TGTGCCAGCTCCCAGCGGGGGGGCGAAGAGACCCAGTACTTC.

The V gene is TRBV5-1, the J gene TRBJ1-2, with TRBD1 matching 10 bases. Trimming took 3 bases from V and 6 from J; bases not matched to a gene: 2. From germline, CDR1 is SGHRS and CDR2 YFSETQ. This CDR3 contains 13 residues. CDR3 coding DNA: TGCGCCAGCAGCTCGACAGGGGGCCATGGCTACACCTTC. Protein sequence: CASSSTGGHGYTF. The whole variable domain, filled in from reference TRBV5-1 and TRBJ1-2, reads KAGVTQTPRYLIKTRGQQVTLSCSPISGHRSVSWYQQTPGQGLQFLFEYFSETQRNKGNFPGRFSGRQFSNSRSEMNVSTLELGDSALYLCASSSTGGHGYTFGSGTRLTVV.

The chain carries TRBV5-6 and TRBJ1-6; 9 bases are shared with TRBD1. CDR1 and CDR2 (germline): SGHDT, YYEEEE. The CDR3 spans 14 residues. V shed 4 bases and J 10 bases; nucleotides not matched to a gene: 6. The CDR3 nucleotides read TGTGCCAGCAGCCGGGACAGGGTATCCTCACCCCTCCACTTT. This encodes CASSRDRVSSPLHF.

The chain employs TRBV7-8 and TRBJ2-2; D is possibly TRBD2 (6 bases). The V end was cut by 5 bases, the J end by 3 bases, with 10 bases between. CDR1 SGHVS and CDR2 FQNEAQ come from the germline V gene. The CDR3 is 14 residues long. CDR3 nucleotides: TGTGCCAGCAGCGGTGGAGGGGACACCGGGGAGCTGTTTTTT. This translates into CASSGGGDTGELFF.

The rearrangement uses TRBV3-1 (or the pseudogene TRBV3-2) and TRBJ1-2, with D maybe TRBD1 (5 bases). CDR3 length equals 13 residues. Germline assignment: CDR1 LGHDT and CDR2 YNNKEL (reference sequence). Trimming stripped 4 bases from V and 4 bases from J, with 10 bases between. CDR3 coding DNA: TGTGCCAGCAGCCGAGAAAGGGGCTATGGCTACACCTTC. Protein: CASSRERGYGYTF.

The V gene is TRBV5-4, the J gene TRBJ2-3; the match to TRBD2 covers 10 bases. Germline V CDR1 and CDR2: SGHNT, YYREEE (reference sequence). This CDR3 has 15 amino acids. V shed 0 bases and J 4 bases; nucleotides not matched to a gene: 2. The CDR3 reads CASSLDLAGADTQYF. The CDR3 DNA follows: TGTGCCAGCAGCTTGGATCTAGCGGGAGCAGATACGCAGTATTTT.

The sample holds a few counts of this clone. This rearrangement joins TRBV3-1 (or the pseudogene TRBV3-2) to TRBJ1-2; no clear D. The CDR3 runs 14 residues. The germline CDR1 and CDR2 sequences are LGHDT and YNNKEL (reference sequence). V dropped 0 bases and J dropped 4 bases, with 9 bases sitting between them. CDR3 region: CASSQDGQIYGYTF. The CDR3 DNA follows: TGTGCCAGCAGCCAAGATGGGCAGATCTATGGCTACACCTTC.

CDR3 sequence reads: CASSPLGQDVYF. The CDR3 region has the DNA TGTGCCAGCTCACCACTAGGACAGGACGTATATTTT. The gene calls are TRBV18 and TRBJ1-3, with TRBD1 matching 7 bases. Germline V gene data show CDR1 as KGHSH and CDR2 as LQKENI. The V segment lost 1 base and the J segment 14 bases; nucleotides outside the gene matches: 5. CDR3 size: 12 residues.

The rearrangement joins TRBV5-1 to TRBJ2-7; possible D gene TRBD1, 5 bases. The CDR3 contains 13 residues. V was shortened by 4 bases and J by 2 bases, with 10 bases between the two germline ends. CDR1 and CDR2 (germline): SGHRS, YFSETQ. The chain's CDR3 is CASSHGQTYEQYF. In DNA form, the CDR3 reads TGCGCCAGCAGCCATGGACAAACCTACGAGCAGTACTTC.

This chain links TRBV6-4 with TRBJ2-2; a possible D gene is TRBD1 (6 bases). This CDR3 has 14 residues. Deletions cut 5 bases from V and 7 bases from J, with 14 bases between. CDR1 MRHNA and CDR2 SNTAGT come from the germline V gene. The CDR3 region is CASSPDRFHGELFF. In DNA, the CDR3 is TGTGCCAGCAGTCCCGACAGGTTTCACGGGGAGCTGTTTTTT.

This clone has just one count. Here the CDR3 DNA reads TGTGCCAGCAGGTCCGGACTGAACTACGAGCAGTACTTC. It codes for CASRSGLNYEQYF. The chain joins TRBV12-3 or TRBV12-4 to TRBJ2-7; maybe TRBD2 (5 bases). The CDR3 runs to 13 residues. The V end was cut by 6 bases, the J end by 3 bases, with 12 bases between.

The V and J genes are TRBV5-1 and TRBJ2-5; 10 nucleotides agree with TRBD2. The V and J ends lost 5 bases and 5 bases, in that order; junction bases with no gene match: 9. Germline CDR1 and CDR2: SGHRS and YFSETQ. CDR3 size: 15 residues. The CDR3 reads CASREAGGPSETQYF. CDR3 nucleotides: TGCGCCAGCAGGGAAGCGGGAGGGCCGAGTGAGACCCAGTACTTC.